This passage covers 27 T cell receptor beta chains from one sample sequenced in a study of blood T cell repertoires in COVID-19. Measured with immunoSEQ multiplex PCR; TCRdb has only the in-frame clones, and not every one. The data hold over 65,000 clones, with 80% to 90% observed a single time. Sequenced material: peripheral blood. Every receptor here comes from an elderly man with COVID-19, enrolled during active disease.

In its sample, this clone was seen once. A read error may account for a junction end that differs from germline. V usage is TRBV6-1 and J usage is TRBJ2-2, with D possibly TRBD2 on 5 matching bases. Per germline, CDR1 MNHNS and CDR2 SASEGT. The CDR3 contains 14 residues. CDR3 loop: CASREDPGVGELFF. In DNA form, the CDR3 reads TGTGCCAGCAGGGAAGACCCCGGGGTCGGGGAGCTGTTTTTT.

The chain has TRBV25-1 and TRBJ1-4; TRBD1 is a possible D gene (5 bases). CDR3 length equals 18 residues. Germline V gives CDR1 MGHDK, CDR2 SYGVNS. V lost 5 bases and J lost 4, with 23 bases in between. The CDR3 nucleotides are TGTGCCAGCAGTCCCCACTCCGGGAGGGGCCGGGGTAATGAAAAACTGTTTTTT. It encodes CASSPHSGRGRGNEKLFF.

J is TRBJ2-5 and V is TRBV10-2; perhaps TRBD1 as D (5 bases). Trimming cost V 8 bases and J 2 bases, with 18 bases left between them. Germline lookup yields CDR1 WSHSY and CDR2 SAAADI. CDR3 length: 15 residues. Written as DNA, the CDR3 is TGCGCCAGCGCCGTTCAGAAGGGGCCACAAGAGACCCAGTACTTC. Translated, it gives CASAVQKGPQETQYF.

The table lists this clone with a count of one. This rearrangement joins TRBV5-1 to TRBJ1-4; possibly TRBD1 for D (6 bases). Germline values: CDR1 SGHRS, CDR2 YFSETQ. The CDR3 has 14 residues. Trimming shortened V by 0 bases and J by 6 bases, and 9 bases separated the two germline ends. This chain's CDR3 is CASSLGTAYEKLFF. The CDR3 region has the DNA TGCGCCAGCAGCTTGGGGACAGCCTATGAAAAACTGTTTTTT.

The V call is TRBV29-1, the J call TRBJ1-1; maybe TRBD1 (6 bases). CDR1 and CDR2 (germline): SQVTM, ANQGSEA. CDR3 size: 14 residues. The V and J ends lost 4 bases and 5 bases respectively, with 17 bases between them. The CDR3 loop reads CSVGGTMGATEAFF. As DNA, the CDR3 is TGCAGCGTTGGGGGGACGATGGGGGCGACTGAAGCTTTCTTT.

The V and J genes are TRBV20-1 and TRBJ2-7; TRBD1 matches at 8 bases. This CDR3 region has 13 residues. Germline V gives CDR1 DFQATT, CDR2 SNEGSKA (reference sequence). With V trimmed by 3 bases and J by 5 bases, 6 bases remained unmatched. The CDR3, as DNA: TGCAGTGCTAGTCGGGACAGGCCACACGAGCAGTACTTC. Residues: CSASRDRPHEQYF.

This clone has a single count. This chain links TRBV6-5 with TRBJ1-3; TRBD1 agrees at 10 bases. Losses at the gene ends were 2 bases for V and 4 bases for J; bases not matched to a gene: 5. The CDR3 spans 16 residues. Germline CDR1 is MNHEY and CDR2 is SVGAGI. The CDR3 spells CASSYQGQGGGNTIYF. The CDR3 coding sequence is TGTGCCAGCAGTTACCAAGGACAGGGGGGAGGAAACACCATATATTTT.

The rearrangement joins TRBV5-1 to TRBJ2-2, with a possible D match to TRBD2 (6 bases). The CDR3 sequence is 17 residues long. Trimming left V 9 bases short and J 4 bases short, with 25 bases between. Germline V gene lookup returns CDR1 SGHRS and CDR2 YFSETQ. The CDR3 region has the DNA TGCGCCACCTCCCTGGGAGGAGGGGCCTTCAGCACCGGGGAGCTGTTTTTT. Its translation is CATSLGGGAFSTGELFF. Full variable domain (rest looked up from reference TRBV5-1 and TRBJ2-2): KAGVTQTPRYLIKTRGQQVTLSCSPISGHRSVSWYQQTPGQGLQFLFEYFSETQRNKGNFPGRFSGRQFSNSRSEMNVSTLELGDSALYLCATSLGGGAFSTGELFFGEGSRLTVL.

The rearrangement joins TRBV11-2 to TRBJ1-5, with 9 bases fitting TRBD1. Trimming at V came to 5 bases and at J to 2 bases, leaving 1 base not matched to a gene. The CDR3 has 14 residues. Germline V CDR1 and CDR2: SGHAT, FQNNGV. The CDR3 is CASSRTGGNQPQHF. CDR3 DNA: TGTGCCAGCAGCCGGACAGGGGGCAATCAGCCCCAGCATTTT.

The chain recombines TRBV14 with TRBJ2-2; D may be TRBD1 (6 bases). Germline CDR1 and CDR2: SGHDN and FVKESK. Trimming took off 10 bases at V and 6 bases at J, with 21 bases between the two ends. The CDR3 covers 15 residues. The CDR3 DNA reads TGTGCCACAGAACAGGGCAGAATTGGGGCCGGGGAGCTGTTTTTT. It encodes CATEQGRIGAGELFF.

V gene TRBV29-1 combines with J gene TRBJ2-1; 8 bases line up with TRBD1. Trimming took 0 bases from V and 12 from J; bases not matched to a gene: 4. The CDR3 is made up of 12 amino acids. CDR1 SQVTM and CDR2 ANQGSEA come from the germline V gene. The CDR3 protein is CSVEDQGTGQFF. The CDR3 bases are TGCAGCGTTGAAGATCAGGGGACAGGGCAGTTCTTC.

This clone was counted once. The V gene is TRBV6-6, the J gene TRBJ2-5, with D tentatively TRBD2 (6 bases). The ends were cut back, 7 bases at V and 9 bases at J, with 15 bases in the middle. This CDR3 spans 12 amino acids. The germline CDR1 and CDR2 sequences are MNHNY and SVGAGI (reference sequence). CDR3 sequence: CASTPPWGAQYF. The CDR3 region has the DNA TGTGCCAGCACTCCACCCTGGGGGGCCCAGTACTTC.

CDR3: CATGTLSYEQYF. CDR3 nucleotide sequence: TGTGCCACCGGGACTCTCTCCTACGAGCAGTACTTC. The J gene is TRBJ2-7, the V gene TRBV2; perhaps TRBD2 as D (6 bases). Germline assignment: CDR1 SNHLY and CDR2 FYNNEI. V shed 10 bases and J shed 0 bases, with 10 bases lying between them. CDR3 length: 12 residues.

The V call is TRBV7-6, the J call TRBJ2-3, with 12 positions matching TRBD2. V was pared by 2 bases and J by 5 bases, with 11 bases of the junction left unmatched. Per the germline V gene, CDR1 is SGHVS and CDR2 is FNYEAQ. The CDR3 sequence is 18 residues long. For the CDR3, the DNA is TGTGCCAGCAGCTTAATCCTAGCGGGGGGGCGTGTTGTAGATACGCAGTATTTT. Its protein is CASSLILAGGRVVDTQYF. Full variable domain (rest looked up from reference TRBV7-6 and TRBJ2-3): GAGVSQSPRYKVTKRGQDVALRCDPISGHVSLYWYRQALGQGPEFLTYFNYEAQQDKSGLPNDRFSAERPEGSISTLTIQRTEQRDSAMYRCASSLILAGGRVVDTQYFGPGTRLTVL.

The rearrangement links TRBV5-1 to TRBJ1-2; D might be TRBD1 (6 bases). Per the germline V gene, CDR1 is SGHRS and CDR2 is YFSETQ. The CDR3 is 15 amino acids. Trimming pared 4 bases from V and 2 bases from J, leaving 15 bases between. The CDR3 spells CASSPRAGENYGYTF. The CDR3, as DNA: TGCGCCAGCAGCCCAAGGGCAGGGGAAAACTATGGCTACACCTTC.

The chain is built from TRBV5-1 and TRBJ2-5; 8 bases line up with TRBD2. J gave up 5 bases and V 4 bases, and 13 bases lay outside the gene matches. CDR3 length equals 16 residues. Germline V gene lookup returns CDR1 SGHRS and CDR2 YFSETQ. As DNA, the CDR3 is TGCGCCAGCAGCCCACAGCCGGGGGGGGCCGAGGAGACCCAGTACTTC. Encoded protein: CASSPQPGGAEETQYF.

J is TRBJ2-7 and V is TRBV10-1; a possible D gene is TRBD1 (7 bases). With 2 bases removed from V and 1 base from J, the gap between germline ends came to 9 bases. Per germline, CDR1 WNHNN and CDR2 SYGVQD (reference sequence). There are 14 residues in the CDR3. In DNA form, the CDR3 reads TGCGCCAGCAGTGAGGCAGGGGGGTCCTACGAGCAGTACTTC. It specifies CASSEAGGSYEQYF.

This clone showed up just a few times. The genes are TRBV13 and TRBJ1-6; maybe TRBD1 (5 bases). This CDR3 spans 14 amino acids. Germline V gene sequence: CDR1 PRHDT, CDR2 FYEKMQ (reference sequence). The ends were cut back, 2 bases at V and 5 bases at J, with 7 bases in the middle. The DNA for the CDR3 is TGTGCCAGCAGCTTACAGGGAAATAATTCACCCCTCCACTTT. It specifies CASSLQGNNSPLHF.

Here the CDR3 reads CASSQAYGSPYEQYF. The CDR3 coding sequence is TGTGCCAGCAGCCAAGCATACGGTTCCCCCTACGAGCAGTACTTC. V and J are TRBV3-1 (or the pseudogene TRBV3-2) and TRBJ2-7; D uncertain. Looked up from germline, CDR1 is LGHDT and CDR2 is YNNKEL (reference sequence). The CDR3 covers 15 residues. Trimming took 1 base from V and 2 from J, leaving 12 bases between them.

The gene calls are TRBV6-5 and TRBJ1-4; 9 bases match TRBD1. V shed 8 bases and J 4 bases; nucleotides not matched to a gene: 5. The CDR3 runs 14 residues. CDR1 is MNHEY and CDR2 is SVGAGI in the germline V gene. CDR3 sequence reads: CASVLDRGNEKLFF. As DNA, the CDR3 is TGTGCCAGCGTTTTGGACAGGGGTAATGAAAAACTGTTTTTT.

This chain uses TRBV11-1 with TRBJ2-5; 7 bases are shared with TRBD2. The CDR3 has 16 residues. The germline CDR1 and CDR2 sequences are SGHAT and FQDESV (reference sequence). Trimming at V came to 5 bases and at J to 1 base, leaving 10 bases not matched to a gene. CDR3 region: CASSPSLADVQETQYF. DNA for the CDR3: TGTGCCAGCAGCCCCAGCCTAGCGGACGTCCAAGAGACCCAGTACTTC.

This chain joins TRBV6-1 and TRBJ1-6, with 9 bases lining up with TRBD1. The V gene end was trimmed by 3 bases and the J gene end by 10 bases; junction bases not matched to a gene: 7. CDR1 and CDR2 from the germline V gene are MNHNS and SASEGT. The CDR3 totals 15 residues. CDR3 in DNA: TGTGCCAGCAGTGATACAGGGGGCGCGAGATCACCCCTCCACTTT. Encoded protein: CASSDTGGARSPLHF.

The chain employs TRBV6-1 and TRBJ2-3; perhaps TRBD2 as D (5 bases). Germline V gene data show CDR1 as MNHNS and CDR2 as SASEGT. The V and J ends lost 2 bases and 1 base respectively, with 7 bases between them. This CDR3 is built from 14 residues. Here the CDR3 DNA reads TGTGCCAGCAGTGAAATGAGGGGCACAGATACGCAGTATTTT. Protein: CASSEMRGTDTQYF.

The genes are TRBV6-5 and TRBJ1-2, with D maybe TRBD1 (6 bases). The CDR3 totals 12 residues. Trimming took off 8 bases at V and 2 bases at J, with 9 bases between the two ends. Germline V CDR1 and CDR2: MNHEY, SVGAGI. The CDR3 is CASSTGNYGYTF. The CDR3 DNA follows: TGTGCCAGCTCTACAGGGAACTATGGCTACACCTTC.

J is TRBJ2-5 and V is TRBV7-2; D is possibly TRBD2 (5 bases). Germline V gene lookup returns CDR1 SGHTA and CDR2 FQGNSA. V dropped 5 bases and J dropped 8 bases, with 12 bases sitting between them. This CDR3 spans 12 amino acids. DNA of the CDR3: TGTGCCAGCAGCGGCCGAGGAGGAACCCAGTACTTC. Translating gives CASSGRGGTQYF.

This chain links TRBV19 with TRBJ1-1; no reliable D call. The CDR3 is 14 residues long. Trimming took off 5 bases at V and 2 bases at J, with 12 bases between the two ends. Germline V gene lookup returns CDR1 LNHDA and CDR2 SQIVND (reference sequence). Written as DNA, the CDR3 is TGTGCCAGTAGTCCTCCCGTGAGAAACACTGAAGCTTTCTTT. It specifies CASSPPVRNTEAFF.

The chain combines TRBV19 with TRBJ2-3; D is possibly TRBD2 (7 bases). In germline, CDR1 is LNHDA, CDR2 SQIVND (reference sequence). The CDR3 extends over 16 amino acids. V was shortened by 4 bases and J by 4 bases, with 18 bases between the two germline ends. Written as DNA, the CDR3 is TGTGCCAGTAGTACACCGCGGGGGCCAGGGGCAGATACGCAGTATTTT. It codes for CASSTPRGPGADTQYF.